This paragraph covers one TCR beta chain sequence. The junction differs from germline at one of its ends, possibly a read error. The data originate from a study of tumor-infiltrating lymphocytes in primary liver carcinoma. This CDR3 comprises 14 residues. The germline V gene encodes CDR1 MNHEY and CDR2 SVGEGT. TCR beta cDNA came from roughly 0.45 ug total RNA, primed with a constant-region primer. A slightly modified ARM-PCR protocol with three nested multiplex PCR rounds produced these TCR beta libraries. TRBV1-TRBV30 forward and Cbeta reverse primers drove the first two approximately 10-cycle rounds. TCRdb analysed the multiplex PCR reads with MiXCR anew, one entry per CDR3 protein. Seen here are about 350,000 distinct CDR3 sequences, about two thirds observed once, and the top ten hold about 6%. They got blood RNA out of unsorted whole blood and also pulled out germline DNA.

The chain uses TRBV6-2 or TRBV6-3 and TRBJ2-1; D unresolved. The sequence was collected from a man aged 40-50 years with primary liver carcinoma and hepatitis B virus infection. Sequencing was carried out using peripheral blood. CDR3 sequence reads: CASSYDWSEYEQFF. For the CDR3, the DNA is TGTGCCAGTAGTTACGATTGGAGTGAATATGAGCAGTTCTTC.